This TCR beta chain was sequenced in a study of CD8+ T cells in alopecia areata. Alopecia areata patients provided lesional scalp punch biopsies and peripheral blood, both collected for the study. Investigators sorted PBMCs to obtain both CD4+ and CD8+ T cells. The sample holds a few counts of this clone. In the same sample, other DNA sequences code for this CDR3. RNA extraction was followed by reverse transcription into cDNA, which acted as the sequencing template. The assay was immunoSEQ multiplex PCR, and TCRdb's table has in-frame clones only and misses some. The data hold about 110,000 clones, with 58% observed a single time. The CDR3 contains 14 residues. The germline CDR1 and CDR2 sequences are SGHRS and YFSETQ. The ends lost 4 bases at V and 4 bases at J; junction bases unmatched: 4.

The rearrangement links TRBV5-1 to TRBJ2-7; 11 nucleotides agree with TRBD1. The receptor was isolated from a human donor with alopecia areata. Sequenced input: NKG2D-low CD8+ T cells sorted from blood. The CDR3 coding sequence is TGCGCCAGCAGCCCCGGGACAGGGGGGTACGAGCAGTACTTC. Translated, it gives CASSPGTGGYEQYF.